The sample holds a few counts of the clone carrying this T cell receptor beta chain. What it binds is not known. This specimen belongs to a study of OX40 agonist ivuxolimab in advanced cancers. On the study more broadly: The dose-escalation cohort was around 83% male, with a mean age of 60 years, ranging about 20 to 79. Overall study results and limits: More expanded clones were found, on average, in CD8+ than in CD4+ T cells.

Produced via immunoSEQ multiplex PCR; TCRdb's table is partial and in-frame only. This sample has 14,000 or so clones, with about 75% found just once. Germline CDR1 is MDHEN and CDR2 is SYDVKM. V lost 5 bases, J lost 3 bases, and 4 bases stayed unmatched. The CDR3 is 13 residues long. The TCR was taken from an adult with an advanced solid tumor such as melanoma, head and neck, liver or kidney cancer. Sequenced here: CD4+ or CD8+ T cells sorted from blood, sampled in a trial of the OX40 agonist ivuxolimab. The chain couples TRBV28 to TRBJ2-7, with 7 bases lining up with TRBD1. The CDR3 reads CASSRDSYYEQYF. In nucleotides, the CDR3 is TGTGCCAGCAGTCGGGACAGCTACTACGAGCAGTACTTC. Filled out from reference TRBV28 and TRBJ2-7, the complete variable domain reads DVKVTQSSRYLVKRTGEKVFLECVQDMDHENMFWYRQDPGLGLRLIYFSYDVKMKEKGDIPEGYSVSREKKERFSLILESASTNQTSMYLCASSRDSYYEQYFGPGTRLTVT.